This note documents a single T cell receptor beta chain sequence. Its antigen is unknown. The data are from a study of T cell repertoires in cytomegalovirus infection. About the research overall: The authors relied on CMV epitopes, both recently identified HLA-C-restricted and well-studied HLA-B-restricted. Both a matching HLA type and CMV infection were indicated by public TCR beta signatures.

TCRdb itself ran the reads through MiXCR, one entry per CDR3 protein. The table lists hundreds of thousands of distinct CDR3 sequences, approximately 33% of them singletons, with 15% to 20% in the top ten. The V end was cut by 4 bases, the J end by 3 bases, with 21 bases between. CDR1 is MNHNS and CDR2 is SASEGT in the germline V gene. The CDR3 covers 17 residues. The receptor's source is a human donor in good health (CMV status not recorded). Some clones in this sample may be carry-over from other donors' samples. This chain connects TRBV6-1 to TRBJ1-2; weak D call: TRBD1 (5 bases). Material: cultured PBMCs, obtained from culture after CMV antigen stimulation. The CDR3 DNA is TGTGCCAGCAGTGTGATAGAGGGGCGGTCAGTGGACTATGGCTACACCTTC. This codes for CASSVIEGRSVDYGYTF.